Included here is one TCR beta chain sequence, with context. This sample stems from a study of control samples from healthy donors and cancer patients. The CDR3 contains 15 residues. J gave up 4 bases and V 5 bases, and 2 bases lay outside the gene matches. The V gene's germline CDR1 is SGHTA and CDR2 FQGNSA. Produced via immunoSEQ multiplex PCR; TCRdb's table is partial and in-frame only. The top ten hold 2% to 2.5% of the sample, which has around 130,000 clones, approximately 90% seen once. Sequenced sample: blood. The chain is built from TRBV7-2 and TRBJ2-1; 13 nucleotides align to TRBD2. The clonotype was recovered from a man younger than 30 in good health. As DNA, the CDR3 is TGTGCCAGCAGCGAACTAGCGGGGGGGTACAATGAGCAGTTCTTC. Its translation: CASSELAGGYNEQFF.